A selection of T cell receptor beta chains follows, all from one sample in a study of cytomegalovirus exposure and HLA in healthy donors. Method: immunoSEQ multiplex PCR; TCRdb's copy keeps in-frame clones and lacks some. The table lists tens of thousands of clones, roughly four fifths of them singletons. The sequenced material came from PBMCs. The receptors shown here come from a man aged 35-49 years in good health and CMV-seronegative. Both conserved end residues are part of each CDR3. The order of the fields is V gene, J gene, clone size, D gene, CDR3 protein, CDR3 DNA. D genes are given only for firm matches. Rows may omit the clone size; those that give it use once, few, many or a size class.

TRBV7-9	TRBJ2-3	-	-	CASSLDIDTQYF	TGTGCCAGCAGCTTAGATATAGATACGCAGTATTTT
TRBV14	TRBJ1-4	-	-	CASTAMGRVDEKLFF	TGTGCCAGCACCGCAATGGGCAGGGTAGATGAAAAACTGTTTTTT
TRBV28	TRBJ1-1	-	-	CASSFGYKPNTEAFF	TGTGCCAGCAGTTTCGGGTATAAACCGAACACTGAAGCTTTCTTT
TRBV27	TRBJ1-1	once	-	CASSLFSGGITEAFF	TGTGCCAGCAGTTTATTTTCGGGAGGGATCACTGAAGCTTTCTTT
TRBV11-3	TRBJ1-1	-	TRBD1	CASTRTGEAFF	TGTGCCAGCACCCGGACAGGTGAAGCTTTCTTT
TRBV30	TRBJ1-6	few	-	CAWALGRNSPLHF	TGTGCCTGGGCCTTGGGGCGTAATTCACCCCTCCACTTT
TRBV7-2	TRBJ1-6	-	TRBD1	CASTGDSFYSPLHF	TGTGCCAGCACTGGGGACAGTTTTTATTCACCCCTCCACTTT
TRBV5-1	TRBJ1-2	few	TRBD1	CASSLTGEYGYTF	TGCGCCAGCAGCCTGACAGGGGAATATGGCTACACCTTC
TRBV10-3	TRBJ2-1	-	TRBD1	CAISDWDRSNNEQFF	TGTGCCATCAGTGATTGGGACAGGTCTAACAATGAGCAGTTCTTC
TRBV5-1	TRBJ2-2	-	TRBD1	CASSLPKGQGGFAGELFF	TGCGCCAGCAGCCTGCCAAAGGGACAGGGTGGTTTCGCCGGGGAGCTGTTTTTT
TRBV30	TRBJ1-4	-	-	CAWRGGEKLFF	TGTGCCTGGAGGGGAGGGGAAAAACTGTTTTTT
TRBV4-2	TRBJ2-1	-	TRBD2	CASSHPGDSGGSSSYNEQFF	TGTGCCAGCAGTCATCCCGGGGACAGCGGGGGGAGCAGCTCCTACAATGAGCAGTTCTTC
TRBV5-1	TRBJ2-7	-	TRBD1	CASSLGTGEEQYF	TGCGCCAGCAGCTTAGGGACAGGAGAAGAGCAGTACTTC
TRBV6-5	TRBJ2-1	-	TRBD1	CASSYSRGRQGDEQFF	TGTGCCAGCAGTTACTCAAGGGGGCGCCAGGGGGATGAGCAGTTCTTC
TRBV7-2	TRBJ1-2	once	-	CASSLSPLRGNYGYTF	TGTGCCAGCAGCTTATCCCCGTTGAGAGGAAACTATGGCTACACCTTC
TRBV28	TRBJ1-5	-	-	CASSSIYGGNQPQHF	TGTGCCAGCAGTTCTATTTACGGGGGGAATCAGCCCCAGCATTTT
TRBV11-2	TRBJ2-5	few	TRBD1	CASSLGRQGNRETQYF	TGTGCCAGCAGCTTAGGTAGACAGGGGAATAGGGAGACCCAGTACTTC
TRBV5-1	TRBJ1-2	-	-	CASSLTGLANYGYTF	TGCGCCAGCAGCCTAACAGGGTTGGCTAACTATGGCTACACCTTC
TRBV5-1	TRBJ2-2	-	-	CASKEPGTGELFF	TGCGCCAGCAAGGAGCCAGGGACCGGGGAGCTGTTTTTT
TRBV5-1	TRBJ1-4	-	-	CASSLGGSKDEKLFF	TGCGCCAGCAGCTTGGGAGGGAGTAAGGATGAAAAACTGTTTTTT
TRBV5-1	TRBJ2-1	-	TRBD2	CASSLIGGGGEQFF	TGCGCCAGCAGCTTGATCGGCGGGGGTGGTGAGCAGTTCTTC
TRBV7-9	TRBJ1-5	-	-	CASSRGDQPQHF	TGTGCCAGCAGCAGGGGTGATCAGCCCCAGCATTTT
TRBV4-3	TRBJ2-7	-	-	CASSQDKHTYEQYF	TGCGCCAGCAGCCAAGATAAGCATACCTACGAGCAGTACTTC
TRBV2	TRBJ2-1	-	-	CASRAEPLNEQFF	TGTGCCAGCAGGGCCGAACCTTTGAATGAGCAGTTCTTC
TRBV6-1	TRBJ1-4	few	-	CASSDPARRNEKLFF	TGTGCCAGCAGTGACCCGGCGCGGCGTAATGAAAAACTGTTTTTT
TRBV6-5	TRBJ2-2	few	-	CASREPTGDTGELFF	TGTGCCAGCAGGGAACCCACAGGAGACACCGGGGAGCTGTTTTTT
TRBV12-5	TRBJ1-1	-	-	CASGLVMGRVDTEAFF	TGTGCTAGTGGTTTGGTTATGGGCAGGGTAGACACTGAAGCTTTCTTT
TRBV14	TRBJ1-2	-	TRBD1	CASSQALGQGGYTF	TGTGCCAGCAGCCAAGCCCTGGGACAGGGTGGCTACACCTTC
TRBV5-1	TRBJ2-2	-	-	CASSLMAGTGELFF	TGCGCCAGCAGCTTGATGGCGGGCACCGGGGAGCTGTTTTTT
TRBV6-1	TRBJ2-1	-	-	CASSELSAGKYNEQFF	TGTGCCAGCAGTGAACTTAGTGCGGGGAAATACAATGAGCAGTTCTTC
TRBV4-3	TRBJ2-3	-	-	CASSPSGTPLDTQYF	TGCGCCAGCAGCCCTTCGGGGACTCCGCTCGATACGCAGTATTTT
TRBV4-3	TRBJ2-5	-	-	CASSPTRGRGETQYF	TGCGCCAGCAGCCCAACCAGGGGTCGAGGAGAGACCCAGTACTTC
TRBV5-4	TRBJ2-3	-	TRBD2	CASSGTSVDTQYF	TGTGCCAGCAGCGGAACTAGCGTTGATACGCAGTATTTT
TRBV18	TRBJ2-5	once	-	CASSPQGRETQYF	TGTGCCAGCTCACCCCAGGGTCGGGAGACCCAGTACTTC
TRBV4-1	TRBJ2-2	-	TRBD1	CASSQTGTGTPPTGELFF	TGCGCCAGCAGCCAGACCGGGACAGGAACCCCCCCCACCGGGGAGCTGTTTTTT
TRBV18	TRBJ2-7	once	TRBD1	CASSPRQGDGQYF	TGTGCCAGCTCACCTCGACAGGGCGACGGGCAGTACTTC
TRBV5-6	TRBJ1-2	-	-	CASSLDNGAGGYTF	TGTGCCAGCAGCTTGGACAATGGGGCGGGAGGCTACACCTTC
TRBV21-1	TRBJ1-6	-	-	CASSKKMHGGSPLHF	TGTGCCAGCAGCAAAAAAATGCACGGGGGATCACCCCTCCACTTT
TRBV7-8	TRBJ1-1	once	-	CASSLNSRGLNTEAFF	TGTGCCAGCAGCTTAAACTCTCGGGGTCTCAACACTGAAGCTTTCTTT
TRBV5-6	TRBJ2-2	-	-	CASSLLPQGAGELFF	TGTGCCAGCAGCTTGCTCCCACAGGGTGCCGGGGAGCTGTTTTTT
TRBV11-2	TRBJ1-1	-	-	CASSPGGVRGNTEAFF	TGTGCCAGCAGCCCTGGGGGGGTCCGTGGGAACACTGAAGCTTTCTTT
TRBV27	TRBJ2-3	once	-	CASRRRGRNTQYF	TGTGCCAGCAGAAGGAGGGGGCGGAATACGCAGTATTTT
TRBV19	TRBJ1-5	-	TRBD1	CASGDRAIRSNQPQHF	TGTGCCAGTGGAGACAGGGCGATACGAAGCAATCAGCCCCAGCATTTT
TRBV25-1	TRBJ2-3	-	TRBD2	CASSGTSGGAFGTDTQYF	TGTGCCAGCAGTGGGACTAGCGGGGGGGCCTTCGGCACAGATACGCAGTATTTT
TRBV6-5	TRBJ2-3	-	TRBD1	CASSYPTGGTDTQYF	TGTGCCAGCAGTTACCCGACAGGGGGCACAGATACGCAGTATTTT
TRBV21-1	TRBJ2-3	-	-	CASSPKGTSGETTDTQYF	TGTGCCAGCAGCCCTAAGGGGACTAGCGGGGAGACCACAGATACGCAGTATTTT
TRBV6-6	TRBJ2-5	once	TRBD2	CASSAGTSWGETQYF	TGTGCCAGCAGCGCCGGGACTAGTTGGGGGGAGACCCAGTACTTC
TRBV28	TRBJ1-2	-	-	CASSFFNVRDSLYTF	TGTGCCAGCAGTTTCTTCAACGTCCGGGACTCGCTCTACACCTTC
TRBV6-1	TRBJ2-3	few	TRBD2	CASSDYRLAGGDTQYF	TGTGCCAGCAGTGATTATAGACTAGCGGGGGGCGATACGCAGTATTTT